Given below is one T cell receptor (beta chain) in context. Its antigen remains unknown. This entry belongs to a study of cytomegalovirus exposure and HLA in healthy donors. Study-level background: Early on, a data release was issued that held roughly 84 million unique TCRs from HLA-typed donors.

Trimming left V 0 bases short and J 0 bases short, with 6 bases between. The CDR3 extends over 16 amino acids. The germline gives CDR1 LGHNA, CDR2 YSLEER. General study results and limits: In vitro, a few CMV-associated chains proved specific for CMV antigens. Later work found most CMV-associated TCR beta chains apparently HLA-restricted. Later, an analysis found that common viral pathogens appeared to be linked with several of the most significant clusters.

PCR was performed using 60 Vbeta and 13 Jbeta primers. Data came from immunoSEQ multiplex PCR; TCRdb stores just in-frame clones and leaves some out. The table records 150,000 to 200,000 clones, less than 90% of them present only once. The TCR sequence derives from a boy aged 10-17 years in good health and CMV-seronegative. The chain employs TRBV4-3 and TRBJ2-6; no definite D call. The sample comprised PBMCs. This CDR3 reads CASSQDTPSGANVLTF. Here the CDR3 DNA reads TGCGCCAGCAGCCAAGATACTCCCTCTGGGGCCAACGTCCTGACTTTC.